The next 8 T cell receptor beta chains were all read from a single sample in a study of OX40 agonist ivuxolimab in advanced cancers. Clones were read by immunoSEQ multiplex PCR, and TCRdb kept only the in-frame ones, dropping some. The sample yields 35,000 to 50,000 clones, about nine tenths seen once. The sequences come from CD4+ or CD8+ T cells sorted from blood, collected in a trial of the OX40 agonist ivuxolimab. The receptors originated from an adult with an advanced solid tumor such as melanoma, head and neck, liver or kidney cancer.

The chain's CDR3 is CASSYRGRGRGEKLFF. The CDR3 nucleotides are TGTGCCAGCAGCTACCGAGGGAGGGGGCGAGGTGAAAAACTGTTTTTT. The chain links TRBV28 to TRBJ1-4, with TRBD1 identical over 7 bases. CDR3 length: 16 amino acids. Germline V gene sequence: CDR1 MDHEN, CDR2 SYDVKM. The junction had 14 bases not matched to a gene; V was cut back by 6 bases and J by 7 bases. The full variable domain, completed using reference TRBV28 and TRBJ1-4, is DVKVTQSSRYLVKRTGEKVFLECVQDMDHENMFWYRQDPGLGLRLIYFSYDVKMKEKGDIPEGYSVSREKKERFSLILESASTNQTSMYLCASSYRGRGRGEKLFFGSGTQLSVL.

This sequence joins TRBV6-5 and TRBJ2-1, with D unresolved. Trimming took 0 bases from V and 3 from J, leaving 6 bases between them. This CDR3 contains 14 residues. CDR1 is MNHEY, CDR2 SVGAGI, per germline. CDR3 protein: CASSYSRFYNEQFF. As DNA, the CDR3 is TGTGCCAGCAGTTACTCGAGATTCTACAATGAGCAGTTCTTC.

V gene TRBV10-3 combines with J gene TRBJ1-6; D is uncertain. V lost 0 bases and J lost 4, with 10 bases in between. This CDR3 has 16 amino acids. The germline V gene has CDR1 ENHRY and CDR2 SYGVKD. CDR3 coding DNA: TGTGCCATCAGTGAGTCCCCGGACGGGTATAATTCACCCCTCCACTTT. Translating gives CAISESPDGYNSPLHF.

The chain uses TRBV19 and TRBJ2-7; 8 bases match TRBD1. Germline CDR1 and CDR2: LNHDA and SQIVND (reference sequence). V gave up 3 bases and J gave up 3 bases; unmatched junction bases: 10. The length of the CDR3 is 16 residues. The CDR3 nucleotides read TGTGCCAGTAGTATGACAGGGGCGACGAAGCACTACGAGCAGTACTTC. Its protein product is CASSMTGATKHYEQYF.

The chain employs TRBV18 and TRBJ2-7, with 7 bases lining up with TRBD1. The V and J ends lost 3 bases and 3 bases, in that order; junction bases with no gene match: 8. The CDR3 is 15 residues long. From germline, CDR1 is KGHSH and CDR2 LQKENI. CDR3 sequence (DNA): TGTGCCAGCTCACCCCCGAGACAGGGACACTACGAGCAGTACTTC. Translated: CASSPPRQGHYEQYF.

V is TRBV6-4 and J is TRBJ2-6; D gene ambiguous. Germline V lookup: CDR1 MRHNA, CDR2 SNTAGT. This CDR3 has 13 residues. Trimming stripped 7 bases from V and 0 bases from J, with 4 bases between. The CDR3 is CASIPSGANVLTF. For the CDR3, the DNA is TGTGCCAGCATCCCCTCTGGGGCCAACGTCCTGACTTTC.

This clone has only a few counts. The chain couples TRBV2 to TRBJ2-7; D is possibly TRBD2 (5 bases). Germline-derived CDR1 and CDR2 are SNHLY and FYNNEI. The V end lost 7 bases, the J end lost 3 bases, and 13 bases lay between the germline ends. The CDR3 contains 13 residues. CDR3 in amino acids: CASKEDGFYEQYF. For the CDR3, the DNA is TGTGCCAGCAAGGAGGACGGCTTCTACGAGCAGTACTTC.

The rearrangement links TRBV4-2 to TRBJ1-2; no firm D call. Trimming shortened V by 7 bases and J by 3 bases, and 12 bases separated the two germline ends. The CDR3 spans 13 residues. The germline CDR1 and CDR2 sequences are LGHNA and YNFKEQ. The CDR3 coding sequence is TGTGCCAGCACCCCGGACGGGGACTATGGCTACACCTTC. Translation: CASTPDGDYGYTF.